Sequencing of this TCR beta chain was carried out in a study of blood T cells in healthy people across ages. Using a J-beta primer mix together with a sample-barcoded 5' primer, a second PCR was run for roughly 6 to 12 cycles. Each CDR3 protein is one row after TCRdb ran MiXCR on the 5' RACE reads. The table shows around 1,600,000 distinct CDR3 sequences, with approximately 43% occurring only once. Study-level results: While age rose, TCR beta diversity per million T cells dropped in a roughly linear way.

Germline assignment: CDR1 MNHEY and CDR2 SMNVEV (reference sequence). The length of the CDR3 is 17 residues. V was pared by 2 bases and J by 4 bases, with 7 bases of the junction left unmatched. Note on this clonotype: The antigen is undetermined.

The chain carries TRBV27 and TRBJ2-3, with TRBD2 matching 12 bases. The sample comprised blood. This receptor was identified in a woman between 18 and 30 years old in good health. As DNA, the CDR3 is TGTGCCAGCAGTTTAGGGTTCCTAGCGGGAGGGGCAGATACGCAGTATTTT. This gives the protein CASSLGFLAGGADTQYF.